This T cell receptor beta chain was recovered during a study of human T cells and chemical hapten exposure. About the study: Across samples, TCR yields varied, mostly owing to small differences in pooled library volumes. Study-wide results and limits: Counts of TCRs above 1 in 1000 frequency stayed unchanged with DPC sensitization.

V lost 4 bases and J lost 4, with 12 bases in between. The germline CDR1 and CDR2 sequences are SGHRS and YFSETQ. This CDR3 has 14 amino acids. The authors extracted total RNA from unfractionated whole blood. This clonotype was detected a few times. The antigen is not known. Individual cDNA molecules in this library carried unique molecular identifiers. Per the study methods: Ranging from roughly 23,224 to 700,000, TCR counts per sample had a median value of approximately 99,000. MiXCR was run by TCRdb on the 5' RACE reads, yielding one entry per CDR3 protein. TCRdb, rather than the study authors, made the V and J calls. The repertoire holds over 70,000 distinct CDR3 sequences, with around a sixth as singletons.

This sequence joins TRBV5-1 and TRBJ1-3; D perhaps matches TRBD1 (5 bases). The TCR was taken from a female donor in good health. CDR3 protein: CASSPTTGGNTIYF. The CDR3 DNA reads as TGCGCCAGCAGCCCGACTACAGGCGGAAACACCATATATTTT. Using reference TRBV5-1 and TRBJ1-3 for the parts outside the CDR3, the full variable domain is KAGVTQTPRYLIKTRGQQVTLSCSPISGHRSVSWYQQTPGQGLQFLFEYFSETQRNKGNFPGRFSGRQFSNSRSEMNVSTLELGDSALYLCASSPTTGGNTIYFGEGSWLTVV.